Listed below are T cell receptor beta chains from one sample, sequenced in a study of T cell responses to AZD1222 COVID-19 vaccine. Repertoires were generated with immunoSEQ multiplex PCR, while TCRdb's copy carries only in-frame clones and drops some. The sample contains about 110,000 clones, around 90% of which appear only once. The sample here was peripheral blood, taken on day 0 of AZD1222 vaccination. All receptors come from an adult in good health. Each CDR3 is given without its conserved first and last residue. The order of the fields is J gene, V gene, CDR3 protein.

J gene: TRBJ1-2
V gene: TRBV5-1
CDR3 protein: ASSLDGRSYGYT

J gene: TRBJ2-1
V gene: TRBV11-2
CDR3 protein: ASSPRASEMGEQF

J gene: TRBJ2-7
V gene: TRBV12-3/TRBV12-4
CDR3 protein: ASSLGGREQY

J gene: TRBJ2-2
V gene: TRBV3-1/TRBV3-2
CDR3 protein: ASGLWGETTGELF

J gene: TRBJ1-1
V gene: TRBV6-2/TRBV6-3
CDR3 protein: ASSSFLSWEAF

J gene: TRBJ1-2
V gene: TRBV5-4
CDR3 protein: ASSRRQGNNYGYT

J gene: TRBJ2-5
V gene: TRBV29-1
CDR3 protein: SVDSPSGETQY

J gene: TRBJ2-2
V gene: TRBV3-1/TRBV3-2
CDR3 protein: ASSQAMLGNTGELF

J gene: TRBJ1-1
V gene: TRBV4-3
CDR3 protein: ASSQQTDRGAF

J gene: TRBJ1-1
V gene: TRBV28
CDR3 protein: ATLGQGDTEAF

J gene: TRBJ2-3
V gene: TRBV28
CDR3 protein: ASIYGGGFLNTQY

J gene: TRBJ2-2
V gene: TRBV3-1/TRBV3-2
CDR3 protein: ASSHSGTGKTFTTWTGELF

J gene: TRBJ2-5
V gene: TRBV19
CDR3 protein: ASRRAGQETQY

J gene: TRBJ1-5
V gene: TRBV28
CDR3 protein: ASSLGVGRQTHRGQPQH

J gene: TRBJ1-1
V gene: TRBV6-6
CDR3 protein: ASTPGSLGGLEAF

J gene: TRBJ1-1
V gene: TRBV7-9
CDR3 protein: ASSFGQGATTEAF

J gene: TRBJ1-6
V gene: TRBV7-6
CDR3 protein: ASSLEGSYNSPLH